Below are 20 T cell receptor beta chains sequenced from a single sample in a study of beta chain features in type 1 diabetes. Antigen specificity for these receptors is unknown. What was sequenced were expressed TCRB transcripts, since all of the isolated RNA had been reverse transcribed. Profiling relied on immunoSEQ multiplex PCR, and the TCRdb table lists in-frame clones only, not all of them. Of approximately 730,000 clones listed, 13% are singletons. Study results and limitations: Significant though moderate, a shortening of TCRB CDR3s appeared in all four CD4+ subsets of Type 1 diabetes patients.

Material: naive CD4+ T cells from blood. The receptor set was obtained from a man between 18 and 29 years old with type 1 diabetes.

The chain joins TRBV9 to TRBJ1-2; TRBD1 aligns across 7 bases. The CDR3 runs 15 residues. Germline CDR1 and CDR2: SGDLS and YYNGEE. The V segment lost 0 bases and the J segment 5 bases; nucleotides outside the gene matches: 7. This chain's CDR3 is CASSVEDRSTYGYTF. CDR3 nucleotide sequence: TGTGCCAGCAGCGTAGAGGACAGGTCGACGTATGGCTACACCTTC.

A few counts support this clone. This chain joins TRBV5-1 and TRBJ2-7; D assignment may be TRBD1 or TRBD2 (6 bases each). Trimming stripped 4 bases from V and 9 bases from J, with 23 bases between. CDR1 and CDR2 from the germline V gene are SGHRS and YFSETQ. CDR3 length equals 15 residues. CDR3 sequence: CASSLGTFTLQGQYF. As DNA, the CDR3 is TGCGCCAGCAGCCTGGGGACTTTTACTCTACAGGGGCAGTACTTC.

This rearrangement joins TRBV6-1 to TRBJ1-5; perhaps TRBD1 as D (6 bases). Germline CDR1 is MNHNS and CDR2 is SASEGT. Trimming removed 1 base at V and 0 bases at J, with 10 bases between. CDR3 length: 16 residues. Written as DNA, the CDR3 is TGTGCCAGCAGTGAAGTTGGGGGGCTTAGCAATCAGCCCCAGCATTTT. It encodes CASSEVGGLSNQPQHF.

This chain links TRBV7-2 with TRBJ2-3; 7 nucleotides match TRBD2. CDR1 SGHTA and CDR2 FQGNSA come from the germline V gene. V lost 2 bases and J lost 2; bases outside the gene matches: 4. CDR3 length: 15 amino acids. CDR3 amino acids: CASSLQAGLTDTQYF. The CDR3 DNA reads TGTGCCAGCAGCTTACAAGCGGGACTCACAGATACGCAGTATTTT. Full variable domain (rest looked up from reference TRBV7-2 and TRBJ2-3): GAGVSQSPSNKVTEKGKDVELRCDPISGHTALYWYRQSLGQGLEFLIYFQGNSAPDKSGLPSDRFSAERTGGSVSTLTIQRTQQEDSAVYLCASSLQAGLTDTQYFGPGTRLTVL.

This clone has just a few counts. V and J are TRBV30 and TRBJ2-7, with D perhaps matching TRBD1 or TRBD2 (6 bases each). Germline V gene lookup returns CDR1 GTSNPN and CDR2 SVGIG (reference sequence). Trimming stripped 0 bases from V and 1 base from J, with 10 bases between. CDR3 length: 14 amino acids. The CDR3 DNA follows: TGTGCCTGGAGTGTAGAAGGGGGGTCCTACGAGCAGTACTTC. This sequence encodes CAWSVEGGSYEQYF.

V is TRBV30 and J is TRBJ1-2; 9 bases match TRBD1. Germline lookup yields CDR1 GTSNPN and CDR2 SVGIG (reference sequence). V dropped 2 bases and J dropped 6; count of bases not matched to a gene: 10. This CDR3 comprises 15 residues. The CDR3 is CAWSLPGTGKDGYTF. DNA of the CDR3: TGTGCCTGGAGTCTCCCCGGGACAGGGAAAGATGGCTACACCTTC.

This clone was recorded a few times. The sample holds other DNA sequences that translate to the same CDR3. The J gene is TRBJ1-2, the V gene TRBV30, with D uncertain. Trimming stripped 1 base from V and 3 bases from J, with 3 bases between. CDR1 is GTSNPN and CDR2 is SVGIG in the germline V gene (reference sequence). This CDR3 region has 11 residues. The CDR3 region has the DNA TGTGCCTGGAGTGGGGACTATGGCTACACCTTC. Translated, it gives CAWSGDYGYTF. The full variable domain, its missing parts supplied by reference TRBV30 and TRBJ1-2, is SQTIHQWPATLVQPVGSPLSLECTVEGTSNPNLYWYRQAAGRGLQLLFYSVGIGQISSEVPQNLSASRPQDRQFILSSKKLLLSDSGFYLCAWSGDYGYTFGSGTRLTVV.

The chain couples TRBV18 to TRBJ2-7; perhaps D is TRBD1 or TRBD2 (6 bases each). CDR3 length equals 15 residues. Deletions cut 6 bases from V and 7 bases from J, with 22 bases between. Germline CDR1 is KGHSH and CDR2 is LQKENI. The CDR3 DNA reads TGTGCCAGCTCGCCCCAAGGGGGGCCATTGGGAGAGCAGTACTTC. Its translation: CASSPQGGPLGEQYF. Based on the CDR3 plus reference TRBV18 and TRBJ2-7, the full variable domain is NAGVMQNPRHLVRRRGQEARLRCSPMKGHSHVYWYRQLPEEGLKFMVYLQKENIIDESGMPKERFSAEFPKEGPSILRIQQVVRGDSAAYFCASSPQGGPLGEQYFGPGTRLTVT.

V usage is TRBV2 and J usage is TRBJ2-1, with 7 bases aligning to TRBD1. V gave up 5 bases and J gave up 4 bases; unmatched junction bases: 11. The V gene's germline CDR1 is SNHLY and CDR2 FYNNEI. This CDR3 has 16 amino acids. In DNA, the CDR3 is TGTGCCAGCAGTCCACTCTCGGGGACAGTATACAATGAGCAGTTCTTC. Its protein product is CASSPLSGTVYNEQFF.

V and J are TRBV23-1 and TRBJ2-2, with 7 bases that match TRBD1. TRBV23-1 belongs to the ORF category, with a function that is uncertain. The CDR3 is made up of 17 amino acids. V shed 1 base and J 0 bases; nucleotides not matched to a gene: 5. This chain's CDR3 is CASSQYEDRTNTGELFF. The CDR3 nucleotides read TGCGCCAGCAGTCAATATGAGGACAGGACGAACACCGGGGAGCTGTTTTTT.

As concerns this clone: A much larger clone lies a single base off, so this may be a read error. The same CDR3 also results from other DNA sequences found in this sample. This chain links TRBV7-6 with TRBJ2-2, with D unclear. Trimming cost V 3 bases and J 3 bases, with 2 bases left between them. The CDR3 spans 12 residues. Germline assignment: CDR1 SGHVS and CDR2 FNYEAQ. Here the CDR3 reads CASSFDTGELFF. The CDR3 coding sequence is TGTGCCAGCAGCTTCGACACCGGGGAGCTGTTTTTT.

This clone came up a few times. V is TRBV7-2 and J is TRBJ2-3; D ambiguous. V lost 1 base to trimming and J lost 6 bases, with 11 bases between them. Germline CDR1 SGHTA, CDR2 FQGNSA. This CDR3 contains 14 residues. DNA of the CDR3: TGTGCCAGCAGCTTAGGAGACGCGGTGGATACGCAGTATTTT. As protein: CASSLGDAVDTQYF.

This clone turned up a few times. This chain joins TRBV5-4 and TRBJ2-1; TRBD2 matches at 16 bases. This CDR3 is 17 amino acids long. The V segment lost 4 bases and the J segment 10 bases; nucleotides outside the gene matches: 11. Germline CDR1 and CDR2: SGHNT and YYREEE (reference sequence). The CDR3 region has the DNA TGTGCCAGCAGCCTCCCGGGACTAGCGGGGGGGCTGGGGGAGCAGTTCTTC. Encoded protein: CASSLPGLAGGLGEQFF.

This chain uses TRBV2 with TRBJ1-6, with D unclear. The CDR3 runs 14 residues. Germline loops: CDR1 SNHLY, CDR2 FYNNEI. V shed 6 bases and J shed 0 bases, with 6 bases lying between them. The CDR3: CASRESSYNSPLHF. As DNA, the CDR3 is TGTGCCAGCAGGGAGAGCTCCTATAATTCACCCCTCCACTTT.

This clone has just a few counts. The sample holds other DNA sequences that translate to the same CDR3. The chain is built from TRBV10-3 and TRBJ1-1; D uncertain. With 4 bases removed from V and 5 bases from J, the gap between germline ends came to 5 bases. The CDR3 runs to 11 residues. Germline-derived CDR1 and CDR2 are ENHRY and SYGVKD. CDR3 residues: CAISGATEAFF. In nucleotides, the CDR3 is TGTGCCATCAGTGGAGCAACTGAAGCTTTCTTT.

This clone was counted only a few times. The CDR3: CACDVPVDSRMNTEAFF. CDR3 in DNA: TGTGCCTGCGACGTCCCCGTGGACAGCCGAATGAACACTGAAGCTTTCTTT. The gene calls are TRBV30 and TRBJ1-1; maybe TRBD1 (6 bases). V was clipped by 6 bases and J by 0 bases, with 23 bases between them. CDR3 length equals 17 residues. In germline, CDR1 is GTSNPN, CDR2 SVGIG (reference sequence).

This clone was counted a few times. The rearrangement uses TRBV18 and TRBJ2-7, with D tentatively TRBD1 (5 bases). CDR1 KGHSH and CDR2 LQKENI come from the germline V gene. This CDR3 is built from 18 residues. V lost 3 bases and J lost 5, with 26 bases in between. CDR3 protein: CASSPGLTPGRGWDEQYF. In nucleotides, the CDR3 is TGTGCCAGCTCACCGGGGCTCACCCCGGGTAGGGGTTGGGACGAGCAGTACTTC.

This clone turned up a few times. The chain employs TRBV5-1 and TRBJ2-5; possibly TRBD2 for D (5 bases). Trimming took 0 bases from V and 5 from J, leaving 17 bases between them. Looked up from germline, CDR1 is SGHRS and CDR2 is YFSETQ. The CDR3 contains 16 residues. The CDR3 nucleotides read TGCGCCAGCAGCTTGGCCCAGACACAGCCGGGGGAGACCCAGTACTTC. It yields the protein CASSLAQTQPGETQYF. The full variable domain, its missing parts supplied by reference TRBV5-1 and TRBJ2-5, is KAGVTQTPRYLIKTRGQQVTLSCSPISGHRSVSWYQQTPGQGLQFLFEYFSETQRNKGNFPGRFSGRQFSNSRSEMNVSTLELGDSALYLCASSLAQTQPGETQYFGPGTRLLVL.

This clone has just a few counts. J is TRBJ2-3 and V is TRBV4-1; either TRBD1 or TRBD2 may supply D (7 bases each). Germline CDR1 is MGHRA and CDR2 is YSYEKL. V dropped 5 bases and J dropped 4 bases, with 13 bases sitting between them. CDR3 length: 14 residues. The CDR3 protein is CASSREGASDTQYF. CDR3 nucleotide sequence: TGCGCCAGCAGCAGGGAGGGGGCATCAGATACGCAGTATTTT.

The V call is TRBV2, the J call TRBJ2-3; the D call may be TRBD1 or TRBD2 (5 bases each). The CDR3 is made up of 13 amino acids. V was cut by 6 bases and J by 6 bases, with 13 bases left in between. Looked up from germline, CDR1 is SNHLY and CDR2 is FYNNEI. The CDR3 DNA reads as TGTGCCAGCAGGGGGACGAACGGGGATACGCAGTATTTT. As protein: CASRGTNGDTQYF.